This TCR beta chain was recorded in a study of glioma-infiltrating T cells. The study's findings and limits: Very few CDR3 sequences were shared between tissue and blood. Above-expected tissue-blood divergence occurred in all gliomas, most in low-grade ones.

Using RNA template, CDR3s of TCR alpha and beta were amplified with iRepertoire arm-PCR. Input was roughly 85-400 ng of tissue mRNA or PBMC total RNA. TCRdb re-called the multiplex PCR reads through MiXCR, storing one row per CDR3 protein. The sample has roughly 120,000 distinct CDR3 sequences; 20% to 25% are singletons. This clonotype was seen ten or more times. As yet, its antigen is unknown. The CDR3 runs to 15 residues. V was cut by 7 bases and J by 3 bases, with 16 bases left in between. Looked up from germline, CDR1 is MNHEY and CDR2 is SVGEGT. The sample taken for sequencing was glioma tissue, nonneoplastic brain tissue, or PBMCs (not recorded which). V and J are TRBV6-2 or TRBV6-3 and TRBJ2-1, with D possibly being TRBD2 (6 bases). The sequence was obtained from a human donor with low-grade glioma or glioblastoma, undergoing nonglioma brain surgery, or in good health (not recorded which). For the CDR3, the DNA is TGTGCCAGCATTCGACTCCCGGGACTCTACAATGAGCAGTTCTTC. It translates to CASIRLPGLYNEQFF.